Given below is one T cell receptor (beta chain) in context. This sample is drawn from a study of T-cell reconstitution after alpha-beta-depleted transplantation in children. The junction had 2 bases not matched to a gene; V was cut back by 2 bases and J by 8 bases. Germline loops: CDR1 SGHVS, CDR2 FNYEAQ. This CDR3 spans 12 amino acids. A library of TCRbeta sequences, prepared with unique molecular identifiers, was generated. TCRdb fed the PCR reads into MiXCR, producing one record per CDR3 protein. The data contain 250,000 to 300,000 distinct CDR3 sequences, nearly 10% of them singletons. The source of this sequence is a human donor who donated a stem cell graft to a child with SCID. Here the sequenced sample was PBMCs from the stem cell graft donor, taken from the stem cell graft. The chain has TRBV7-6 and TRBJ1-1; 7 bases are shared with TRBD1. The CDR3 DNA reads TGTGCCAGCAGCTTACAACAGGGGGAAGCTTTCTTT. Protein sequence: CASSLQQGEAFF.